The 10 T cell receptor beta chains presented below share a single source sample, sequenced in a study of T cell responses to AZD1222 COVID-19 vaccine (dated by TCRdb to the early 2020s). The label giving this sample's time point can be read as: baseline before first vaccination. This sample's treatment or condition label indicates: meningococcal conjugate vaccine given as trial control. The library was obtained by the immunoSEQ multiplex PCR assay. The table comes from immuneACCESS by way of TCRdb, which keeps in-frame sequences with V and J called. Part of the clones is missing from these tables; in studies checked, under half for an unresolved V gene and the rest for unknown reasons. Here the sample has 40,000 to 60,000 clones; roughly three quarters occur a single time. 20% to 25% of the sample is held by the ten biggest clonotypes. Sequencing used peripheral blood, obtained on day 0 of MenACWY control vaccination. These receptors originate from an adult in good health.

This clone was counted once. The genes are TRBV28 and TRBJ2-3; the D call may be TRBD1 or TRBD2 (5 bases each). V shed 5 bases and J shed 6 bases, with 21 bases lying between them. The CDR3 is 16 amino acids. Germline V CDR1 and CDR2: MDHEN, SYDVKM. CDR3 sequence (DNA): TGTGCCAGCAGTCTCCTGGGACGGCGAAAAGATGATACGCAGTATTTT. Protein sequence: CASSLLGRRKDDTQYF.

The chain joins TRBV19 to TRBJ2-2; perhaps TRBD1 as D (6 bases). This CDR3 has 14 amino acids. V shed 4 bases and J shed 3 bases, with 9 bases lying between them. CDR1 and CDR2 (germline): LNHDA, SQIVND (reference sequence). In DNA, the CDR3 is TGTGCCAGTAGTACGGACAGCCACACCGGGGAGCTGTTTTTT. This translates into CASSTDSHTGELFF.

This chain connects TRBV9 to TRBJ1-6; 7 bases match TRBD1. The J segment lost 7 bases and the V segment lost 3 bases, leaving 10 bases of the junction unmatched. The CDR3 runs 16 residues. Germline V gene lookup returns CDR1 SGDLS and CDR2 YYNGEE. CDR3 DNA sequence: TGTGCCAGCAGCGCAGACAGGGATTATTTGAATTCACCCCTCCACTTT. Its translation: CASSADRDYLNSPLHF. Together with reference TRBV9 and TRBJ1-6, the CDR3 gives the full variable domain: DSGVTQTPKHLITATGQRVTLRCSPRSGDLSVYWYQQSLDQGLQFLIQYYNGEERAKGNILERFSAQQFPDLHSELNLSSLELGDSALYFCASSADRDYLNSPLHFGNGTRLTVT.

This chain uses TRBV27 with TRBJ1-1; D gene ambiguous. This CDR3 has 13 amino acids. Germline values: CDR1 MNHEY, CDR2 SMNVEV (reference sequence). Trimming shortened V by 6 bases and J by 0 bases, and 8 bases separated the two germline ends. The CDR3 nucleotides are TGTGCCAGCAGGGAGGTAATGAACACTGAAGCTTTCTTT. Translated: CASREVMNTEAFF.

The chain links TRBV18 to TRBJ2-7, with D possibly being TRBD1 or TRBD2 (5 bases each). The germline V gene encodes CDR1 KGHSH and CDR2 LQKENI. V was cut by 0 bases and J by 6 bases, with 12 bases left in between. This CDR3 is 14 amino acids long. The CDR3 nucleotides read TGTGCCAGCTCACCACCGTCCGGGGCGGGCGAGCAGTACTTC. Translating it yields CASSPPSGAGEQYF.

This chain joins TRBV19 and TRBJ2-1, with 12 bases identical to TRBD2. The CDR3 runs to 17 residues. CDR1 and CDR2 (germline): LNHDA, SQIVND (reference sequence). J gave up 6 bases and V 5 bases, and 11 bases lay outside the gene matches. In nucleotides, the CDR3 is TGTGCCAGTAGTCCGACCCTTGGACTAGCGGGAAGCAATGAGCAGTTCTTC. Translating gives CASSPTLGLAGSNEQFF.

The genes are TRBV19 and TRBJ2-2, with D maybe TRBD1 (6 bases). This CDR3 comprises 14 residues. Trimming stripped 5 bases from V and 4 bases from J, with 11 bases between. Germline-derived CDR1 and CDR2 are LNHDA and SQIVND (reference sequence). The CDR3 nucleotides are TGTGCCAGTAGTCCCCGGACAGCCACCGGGGAGCTGTTTTTT. It translates to CASSPRTATGELFF.

The chain carries TRBV6-1 and TRBJ1-2, with a possible D match to TRBD1 (6 bases). The CDR3 spans 14 residues. The V and J ends lost 3 bases and 4 bases respectively, with 12 bases between them. Germline CDR1 is MNHNS and CDR2 is SASEGT. CDR3 bases: TGTGCCAGCAGTGACAGGGGTCGAGGCTATGGCTACACCTTC. Translated, it gives CASSDRGRGYGYTF.

The rearrangement uses TRBV9 and TRBJ2-7; 14 nucleotides line up with TRBD2. The germline gives CDR1 SGDLS, CDR2 YYNGEE. V lost 3 bases to trimming and J lost 5 bases; unmatched junction nucleotides: 13. The CDR3 is 18 residues long. CDR3 in DNA: TGTGCCAGCAGCGGCGGACAGGGAGCGGGACTAGCGGGAGACGAGCAGTACTTC. This sequence encodes CASSGGQGAGLAGDEQYF.

J is TRBJ1-6 and V is TRBV5-1; 7 bases match TRBD1. This CDR3 comprises 16 residues. CDR1 and CDR2 (germline): SGHRS, YFSETQ. V lost 0 bases to trimming and J lost 7 bases; unmatched junction nucleotides: 7. CDR3 sequence reads: CASSLARTGANSPLHF. The CDR3 bases are TGCGCCAGCAGCTTGGCCCGTACAGGGGCGAATTCACCCCTCCACTTT.